The next 26 T cell receptor beta chains were all read from a single sample in a study of blood T cell repertoires in COVID-19. The repertoire was sequenced with immunoSEQ multiplex PCR; TCRdb's copy has only in-frame clones and lacks some. The table lists roughly 200,000 clones, 90% of them singletons. Material: peripheral blood. The receptors were gathered from a man aged 50 to 60 with acute or convalescent COVID-19.

The V gene is TRBV25-1, the J gene TRBJ1-6; D gene unclear. CDR3 length: 12 amino acids. Trimming removed 5 bases at V and 6 bases at J, with 5 bases between. CDR1 is MGHDK and CDR2 is SYGVNS in the germline V gene. DNA for the CDR3: TGTGCCAGCAGTACGGTTAATTCACCCCTCCACTTT. It translates to CASSTVNSPLHF.

This clone was observed once. This chain joins TRBV5-4 and TRBJ2-1; 10 nucleotides match TRBD1. This CDR3 comprises 16 residues. The germline V gene encodes CDR1 SGHNT and CDR2 YYREEE (reference sequence). V lost 4 bases and J lost 5; bases outside the gene matches: 9. CDR3 amino acids: CASSHGQGGTNNEQFF. CDR3 DNA sequence: TGTGCCAGCAGCCACGGACAGGGGGGAACCAACAATGAGCAGTTCTTC.

This sequence joins TRBV6-5 and TRBJ2-1; TRBD1 is a possible D gene (6 bases). Trimming removed 5 bases at V and 12 bases at J, with 20 bases between. This CDR3 region has 14 residues. Germline-derived CDR1 and CDR2 are MNHEY and SVGAGI. The DNA for the CDR3 is TGTGCCAGCAGTCCTCGGGGCCAGGGGCTGGGGCAGTTCTTC. This codes for CASSPRGQGLGQFF.

The chain has TRBV9 and TRBJ2-2, with 10 bases that match TRBD2. V shed 3 bases, J shed 7 bases, and the junction held 6 bases outside the gene matches. The length of the CDR3 is 15 residues. Germline V gene sequence: CDR1 SGDLS, CDR2 YYNGEE. CDR3 nucleotides: TGTGCCAGCAGCGCAGATAGCGGGAGGTACGGGGAGCTGTTTTTT. As protein: CASSADSGRYGELFF.

The chain is built from TRBV5-1 and TRBJ2-1; no firm D call. The CDR3 runs to 14 residues. Deletions cut 2 bases from V and 6 bases from J, with 12 bases between. Per germline, CDR1 SGHRS and CDR2 YFSETQ. The CDR3 nucleotides are TGCGCCAGCAGCTTTGGTAGCCTGGCCAATGAGCAGTTCTTC. This gives the protein CASSFGSLANEQFF.

The chain employs TRBV12-5 and TRBJ1-1, with a tentative D call TRBD1 (5 bases). CDR3 size: 16 residues. The ends were cut back, 7 bases at V and 3 bases at J, with 21 bases in the middle. Per the germline V gene, CDR1 is LGHNT and CDR2 is FRNRAP. This chain's CDR3 is CASASPGGMAYTEAFF. The CDR3 coding sequence is TGTGCTAGTGCCTCCCCGGGGGGGATGGCCTACACTGAAGCTTTCTTT.

The rearrangement joins TRBV5-1 to TRBJ2-1; 10 bases match TRBD1. Trimming at V came to 0 bases and at J to 6 bases, leaving 3 bases not matched to a gene. CDR1 is SGHRS and CDR2 is YFSETQ in the germline V gene. The CDR3 sequence is 15 residues long. The CDR3 sequence is CASSLGTGGGNEQFF. The CDR3 nucleotides are TGCGCCAGCAGCTTGGGGACAGGGGGTGGCAATGAGCAGTTCTTC. Drawing the rest from reference TRBV5-1 and TRBJ2-1, the complete variable domain is KAGVTQTPRYLIKTRGQQVTLSCSPISGHRSVSWYQQTPGQGLQFLFEYFSETQRNKGNFPGRFSGRQFSNSRSEMNVSTLELGDSALYLCASSLGTGGGNEQFFGPGTRLTVL.

This clone was recorded only once. V usage is TRBV6-2 or TRBV6-3 and J usage is TRBJ2-3; perhaps TRBD1 as D (6 bases). The CDR3 runs 16 residues. V gave up 4 bases and J gave up 2 bases, with 16 bases separating them. Germline V gene sequence: CDR1 MNHEY, CDR2 SVGEGT. Here the CDR3 reads CASSSLGATVTDTQYF. The CDR3 DNA reads as TGTGCCAGCAGTTCATTGGGGGCAACGGTCACAGATACGCAGTATTTT.

The J gene is TRBJ2-5, the V gene TRBV6-5, with D maybe TRBD1 (6 bases). CDR3 length: 14 amino acids. CDR1 MNHEY and CDR2 SVGAGI come from the germline V gene. CDR3 coding DNA: TGTCCAGCCGCCGTTGTTAGAAGGGGGGAGACCCAGTACTTC. Protein sequence: CPAAVVRRGETQYF.

This sequence joins TRBV7-6 and TRBJ2-2; 7 bases map to TRBD2. The germline gives CDR1 SGHVS, CDR2 FNYEAQ. The CDR3 sequence is 17 residues long. V lost 4 bases, J lost 7 bases, and 15 bases stayed unmatched. CDR3 region: CASSYLQRGYDIGELFF. The CDR3 DNA reads TGTGCCAGCAGCTACCTACAGCGGGGCTACGATATCGGGGAGCTGTTTTTT.

This chain connects TRBV7-3 to TRBJ2-5; D may be TRBD1 (5 bases). Germline V gene data show CDR1 as SGHTA and CDR2 as FQGTGA. This CDR3 has 15 amino acids. V shed 5 bases and J shed 5 bases, with 18 bases lying between them. The CDR3 DNA follows: TGTGCCAGCAGCCTCAATAAAAGGGGTCTGGAGACCCAGTACTTC. It is translated as CASSLNKRGLETQYF.

The chain recombines TRBV18 with TRBJ2-2; no firm D call. Trimming took off 3 bases at V and 6 bases at J, with 8 bases between the two ends. The CDR3 consists of 13 residues. Looked up from germline, CDR1 is KGHSH and CDR2 is LQKENI. The CDR3 sequence: CASSPIPPGELFF. In nucleotides, the CDR3 is TGTGCCAGCTCACCTATCCCCCCCGGGGAGCTGTTTTTT.

The chain couples TRBV7-9 to TRBJ2-3; no clear D. V lost 5 bases and J lost 6, with 9 bases in between. Germline V gene lookup returns CDR1 SEHNR and CDR2 FQNEAQ (reference sequence). The CDR3 length is 12 residues. The CDR3: CASSPFVDTQYF. CDR3 nucleotides: TGTGCCAGCAGCCCCTTTGTGGATACGCAGTATTTT. Looking up the rest from reference TRBV7-9 and TRBJ2-3 gives the full variable domain: DTGVSQNPRHKITKRGQNVTFRCDPISEHNRLYWYRQTLGQGPEFLTYFQNEAQLEKSRLLSDRFSAERPKGSFSTLEIQRTEQGDSAMYLCASSPFVDTQYFGPGTRLTVL.

The chain combines TRBV18 with TRBJ2-5; TRBD1 might be the D (6 bases). This CDR3 spans 15 amino acids. The V and J ends lost 6 bases and 0 bases respectively, with 14 bases between them. Germline CDR1 and CDR2: KGHSH and LQKENI. The CDR3 sequence is CASSQQTGYQETQYF. In nucleotides, the CDR3 is TGTGCCAGCTCCCAGCAGACAGGATACCAAGAGACCCAGTACTTC.

This clone appeared a few times. J is TRBJ2-2 and V is TRBV5-1, with D perhaps matching TRBD2 (6 bases). Germline V gives CDR1 SGHRS, CDR2 YFSETQ. The CDR3 sequence is 15 residues long. Trimming removed 4 bases at V and 4 bases at J, with 14 bases between. The CDR3: CASSPGTPGTGELFF. CDR3 in DNA: TGCGCCAGCAGCCCCGGGACTCCGGGCACCGGGGAGCTGTTTTTT.

The V call is TRBV5-1, the J call TRBJ2-7; no reliable D call. Looked up from germline, CDR1 is SGHRS and CDR2 is YFSETQ. There are 16 residues in the CDR3. Between the trimmed V and J ends, which lost 0 bases and 0 bases, there was a span of 13 bases. The CDR3 protein is CASSLVAPRDSYEQYF. Written as DNA, the CDR3 is TGCGCCAGCAGCTTGGTAGCCCCCCGAGACTCCTACGAGCAGTACTTC. The variable domain in full, with the rest retrieved from reference TRBV5-1 and TRBJ2-7, is KAGVTQTPRYLIKTRGQQVTLSCSPISGHRSVSWYQQTPGQGLQFLFEYFSETQRNKGNFPGRFSGRQFSNSRSEMNVSTLELGDSALYLCASSLVAPRDSYEQYFGPGTRLTVT.

The chain joins TRBV27 to TRBJ1-5, with D perhaps TRBD1 (6 bases). V lost 5 bases and J lost 3, with 11 bases in between. Per the germline V gene, CDR1 is MNHEY and CDR2 is SMNVEV (reference sequence). CDR3 length equals 14 residues. The CDR3 region has the DNA TGTGCCAGCAGTAGAGGGGGTATCAATCAGCCCCAGCATTTT. Translating gives CASSRGGINQPQHF.

The chain recombines TRBV7-3 with TRBJ2-1; TRBD2 agrees at 8 bases. Germline V CDR1 and CDR2: SGHTA, FQGTGA. Trimming at V came to 2 bases and at J to 2 bases, leaving 5 bases not matched to a gene. This CDR3 region has 16 residues. CDR3 nucleotides: TGTGCCAGCAGCTTATTCGGGGGGGGCCCCTACAATGAGCAGTTCTTC. Its translation is CASSLFGGGPYNEQFF. Using reference TRBV7-3 and TRBJ2-1 for the parts outside the CDR3, the full variable domain is GAGVSQTPSNKVTEKGKYVELRCDPISGHTALYWYRQSLGQGPEFLIYFQGTGAADDSGLPNDRFFAVRPEGSVSTLKIQRTERGDSAVYLCASSLFGGGPYNEQFFGPGTRLTVL.

The V and J genes are TRBV7-6 and TRBJ1-6; D unresolved. Looked up from germline, CDR1 is SGHVS and CDR2 is FNYEAQ. Trimming pared 1 base from V and 9 bases from J, leaving 16 bases between. This CDR3 contains 16 residues. Here the CDR3 DNA reads TGTGCCAGCAGCTTAGGAGTGGGCAGCCGGTCTTCACCCCTCCACTTT. Residues: CASSLGVGSRSSPLHF.

V gene TRBV6-5 combines with J gene TRBJ1-2; 8 bases line up with TRBD1. V shed 7 bases, J shed 4 bases, and the junction held 5 bases outside the gene matches. This CDR3 region has 13 residues. Per the germline V gene, CDR1 is MNHEY and CDR2 is SVGAGI. CDR3 amino acids: CASNLGQGYGYTF. The CDR3 coding sequence is TGTGCCAGCAATCTAGGACAGGGCTATGGCTACACCTTC.

This rearrangement joins TRBV7-2 to TRBJ2-3; 7 nucleotides agree with TRBD2. Germline V gene data show CDR1 as SGHTA and CDR2 as FQGNSA. With 7 bases clipped from V and 6 bases from J, the junction kept 13 bases outside the gene matches. This CDR3 is built from 15 residues. The CDR3 sequence is CASTLAEEPPDTQYF. CDR3 bases: TGTGCCAGCACCCTAGCGGAGGAACCCCCGGATACGCAGTATTTT.

The chain recombines TRBV27 with TRBJ1-3; D may be TRBD1 (5 bases). CDR1 and CDR2 from the germline V gene are MNHEY and SMNVEV (reference sequence). CDR3 length: 16 amino acids. With 2 bases removed from V and 0 bases from J, the gap between germline ends came to 11 bases. The CDR3 reads CASSLGGGSSGNTIYF. The DNA of the CDR3 is TGTGCCAGCAGTTTAGGGGGGGGGAGCTCTGGAAACACCATATATTTT.

The genes are TRBV18 and TRBJ2-7; D perhaps matches TRBD2 (6 bases). Trimming removed 2 bases from V and 0 bases from J, with 14 bases in between. CDR3 length: 16 residues. The germline CDR1 and CDR2 sequences are KGHSH and LQKENI. CDR3 protein: CASSPSGRSSSYEQYF. For the CDR3, the DNA is TGTGCCAGCTCACCATCAGGGAGGTCGAGCTCCTACGAGCAGTACTTC.

In its sample, this clone was seen once. This chain connects TRBV30 to TRBJ1-6; TRBD1 agrees at 9 bases. Germline values: CDR1 GTSNPN, CDR2 SVGIG (reference sequence). The CDR3 spans 15 residues. The junction had 7 bases not matched to a gene; V was cut back by 1 base and J by 9 bases. The DNA of the CDR3 is TGTGCCTGGAGTGCCCCGGGACAGGGTGGTTCACCCCTCCACTTT. It codes for CAWSAPGQGGSPLHF.

The rearrangement joins TRBV7-9 to TRBJ2-3; TRBD1 aligns across 9 bases. V lost 5 bases to trimming and J lost 0 bases; unmatched junction nucleotides: 3. Per the germline V gene, CDR1 is SEHNR and CDR2 is FQNEAQ (reference sequence). CDR3 length: 15 amino acids. In DNA form, the CDR3 reads TGTGCCAGCAGCCCGGGACAGGGCAGCACAGATACGCAGTATTTT. Amino acids: CASSPGQGSTDTQYF.

This clone has a single count. The chain carries TRBV4-2 and TRBJ2-7; D is undetermined. CDR3 size: 13 residues. Looked up from germline, CDR1 is LGHNA and CDR2 is YNFKEQ. V was trimmed by 4 bases and J by 5 bases, leaving 12 bases between them. The CDR3 coding sequence is TGTGCCAGCAGCCCCACCAGGCGCCACGAGCAGTACTTC. Amino acid sequence: CASSPTRRHEQYF.